Shown below are 31 T cell receptor beta chains from a single sample sequenced in a study of blood T cell repertoires in COVID-19. Assay used: immunoSEQ multiplex PCR; TCRdb lists only in-frame clones, some missing. Altogether tens of thousands of clones are present, 75% to 90% being singletons, with the ten largest covering roughly a tenth. The sample was peripheral blood. The receptors were gathered from a man older than 75 with active COVID-19.

The CDR3 loop is CAWSRAGTSTDTQYF. The CDR3 DNA follows: TGTGCCTGGAGTAGGGCCGGGACTAGCACAGATACGCAGTATTTT. V is TRBV30 and J is TRBJ2-3; D possibly corresponds to TRBD2 (6 bases). Germline V gives CDR1 GTSNPN, CDR2 SVGIG (reference sequence). The V end was cut by 2 bases, the J end by 0 bases, with 12 bases between. The CDR3 has 15 residues. Full variable domain (outside the CDR3, taken from reference TRBV30 and TRBJ2-3): SQTIHQWPATLVQPVGSPLSLECTVEGTSNPNLYWYRQAAGRGLQLLFYSVGIGQISSEVPQNLSASRPQDRQFILSSKKLLLSDSGFYLCAWSRAGTSTDTQYFGPGTRLTVL.

The V gene is TRBV5-6, the J gene TRBJ1-5; 9 nucleotides match TRBD1. V shed 3 bases, J shed 6 bases, and the junction held 19 bases outside the gene matches. Germline CDR1 reads SGHDT; CDR2 reads YYEEEE. This CDR3 contains 19 residues. CDR3 amino acids: CASSWWSGTGRSIGQPQHF. CDR3 coding DNA: TGTGCCAGCAGCTGGTGGTCCGGGACAGGGCGCTCCATTGGTCAGCCCCAGCATTTT.

V gene TRBV5-4 combines with J gene TRBJ1-3; 9 bases fit TRBD1. The trim removed 8 bases at V and 4 bases at J, leaving 13 bases unmatched. Germline V gene data show CDR1 as SGHNT and CDR2 as YYREEE (reference sequence). The CDR3 extends over 16 amino acids. The CDR3 sequence is CASGTGGSASGNTIYF. The CDR3 DNA reads TGTGCCAGTGGCACAGGGGGCAGTGCTTCGGGAAACACCATATATTTT. Full variable domain (remainder filled in from reference TRBV5-4 and TRBJ1-3): ETGVTQSPTHLIKTRGQQVTLRCSSQSGHNTVSWYQQALGQGPQFIFQYYREEENGRGNFPPRFSGLQFPNYSSELNVNALELDDSALYLCASGTGGSASGNTIYFGEGSWLTVV.

This rearrangement joins TRBV28 to TRBJ2-7; tentatively, D is TRBD1 (6 bases). Germline assignment: CDR1 MDHEN and CDR2 SYDVKM. The CDR3 extends over 12 amino acids. The V gene lost 7 bases and the J gene lost 0 bases, with 7 bases spanning the gap. In nucleotides, the CDR3 is TGTGCCAGCACGGACAGCTCCTACGAGCAGTACTTC. It translates to CASTDSSYEQYF. Variable domain in full (rest from reference TRBV28 and TRBJ2-7): DVKVTQSSRYLVKRTGEKVFLECVQDMDHENMFWYRQDPGLGLRLIYFSYDVKMKEKGDIPEGYSVSREKKERFSLILESASTNQTSMYLCASTDSSYEQYFGPGTRLTVT.

The V and J genes are TRBV27 and TRBJ1-6; 9 positions match TRBD1. V gave up 0 bases and J gave up 7 bases; unmatched junction bases: 4. Germline loops: CDR1 MNHEY, CDR2 SMNVEV (reference sequence). This CDR3 has 16 amino acids. DNA for the CDR3: TGTGCCAGCAGTTTATCGACAGGGGGTAAAAATTCACCCCTCCACTTT. Its protein product is CASSLSTGGKNSPLHF.

V gene TRBV7-2 combines with J gene TRBJ2-7; TRBD1 aligns across 7 bases. CDR3 length equals 13 residues. The germline V gene encodes CDR1 SGHTA and CDR2 FQGNSA. The J segment lost 6 bases and the V segment lost 6 bases, leaving 8 bases of the junction unmatched. CDR3 region: CASRTTGVGEQYF. The CDR3 DNA sequence: TGTGCCAGCAGAACTACAGGGGTAGGCGAGCAGTACTTC. The complete variable domain, with remaining parts taken from reference TRBV7-2 and TRBJ2-7, reads GAGVSQSPSNKVTEKGKDVELRCDPISGHTALYWYRQSLGQGLEFLIYFQGNSAPDKSGLPSDRFSAERTGGSVSTLTIQRTQQEDSAVYLCASRTTGVGEQYFGPGTRLTVT.

The V and J genes are TRBV10-2 and TRBJ1-3; tentative D call: TRBD1 (6 bases). The V gene lost 6 bases and the J gene lost 3 bases, with 12 bases spanning the gap. From germline, CDR1 is WSHSY and CDR2 SAAADI. The CDR3 spans 14 residues. CDR3 in amino acids: CASSTGNIGNTIYF. The CDR3 region has the DNA TGCGCCAGCAGCACAGGGAACATTGGAAACACCATATATTTT.

This clone was detected a few times. The chain carries TRBV5-5 and TRBJ2-5, with 8 nucleotides matching TRBD2. There are 14 residues in the CDR3. J was trimmed by 5 bases and V by 4 bases; bases with no gene match: 7. CDR1 is SGHKS, CDR2 YYEKEE, per germline (reference sequence). The CDR3 loop is CASSRRGLEETQYF. DNA for the CDR3: TGTGCCAGCAGCCGAAGGGGACTAGAGGAGACCCAGTACTTC.

The DNA of the CDR3 is TGTGCCAGCAGCTCGAGCGCGGGGGGCTACGAGCAGTACTTC. This gives the protein CASSSSAGGYEQYF. The chain carries TRBV11-3 and TRBJ2-7, with TRBD2 identical over 8 bases. The CDR3 consists of 14 residues. Trimming at V came to 4 bases and at J to 3 bases, leaving 5 bases not matched to a gene. In germline, CDR1 is SGHNT, CDR2 YENEEA.

The chain links TRBV4-1 to TRBJ2-1; D possibly corresponds to TRBD2 (6 bases). V was pared by 0 bases and J by 15 bases, with 15 bases between. The CDR3 is made up of 13 amino acids. Per germline, CDR1 MGHRA and CDR2 YSYEKL. CDR3 amino acids: CASSQESWRDAFF. In nucleotides, the CDR3 is TGCGCCAGCAGCCAAGAGTCATGGCGGGACGCGTTCTTC.

The V call is TRBV7-2, the J call TRBJ1-2; maybe TRBD1 (5 bases). CDR1 and CDR2 (germline): SGHTA, FQGNSA. Trimming cost V 1 base and J 4 bases, with 16 bases left between them. This CDR3 has 16 amino acids. The CDR3 is CASSLGGTEGLYGYTF. CDR3 in DNA: TGTGCCAGCAGCTTAGGTGGGACGGAGGGACTCTATGGCTACACCTTC. The entire variable domain, with the rest obtained from reference TRBV7-2 and TRBJ1-2, is as follows: GAGVSQSPSNKVTEKGKDVELRCDPISGHTALYWYRQSLGQGLEFLIYFQGNSAPDKSGLPSDRFSAERTGGSVSTLTIQRTQQEDSAVYLCASSLGGTEGLYGYTFGSGTRLTVV.

The CDR3 spells CASSPSGRATDTQYF. Here the CDR3 DNA reads TGTGCCAGCAGCCCTAGCGGGAGGGCCACAGATACGCAGTATTTT. The chain combines TRBV5-4 with TRBJ2-3; 12 bases are shared with TRBD2. This CDR3 is built from 15 residues. The germline V gene has CDR1 SGHNT and CDR2 YYREEE (reference sequence). The trim removed 4 bases at V and 2 bases at J, leaving 2 bases unmatched. The entire variable domain, with the rest obtained from reference TRBV5-4 and TRBJ2-3, is as follows: ETGVTQSPTHLIKTRGQQVTLRCSSQSGHNTVSWYQQALGQGPQFIFQYYREEENGRGNFPPRFSGLQFPNYSSELNVNALELDDSALYLCASSPSGRATDTQYFGPGTRLTVL.

The count of this clone is one. J is TRBJ2-2 and V is TRBV5-1; TRBD2 matches 7 bases. Germline CDR1 and CDR2: SGHRS and YFSETQ. The length of the CDR3 is 16 residues. J lost 0 bases, V lost 4 bases, and 6 bases had no gene match. The DNA of the CDR3 is TGCGCCAGCAGCCCCCGGGGGGAGGCGAACACCGGGGAGCTGTTTTTT. Encoded protein: CASSPRGEANTGELFF.

This clone was seen just once. V and J are TRBV24-1 and TRBJ2-1, with D tentatively TRBD1 (5 bases). The CDR3 length is 13 residues. Germline assignment: CDR1 KGHDR and CDR2 SFDVKD. V lost 2 bases and J lost 9, with 10 bases in between. CDR3 in amino acids: CATSDSGFLEQFF. In DNA form, the CDR3 reads TGTGCCACCAGTGATTCAGGGTTTCTTGAGCAGTTCTTC.

The V and J genes are TRBV7-2 and TRBJ1-5; 8 nucleotides align to TRBD1. The junction had 4 bases not matched to a gene; V was cut back by 1 base and J by 5 bases. The germline V gene has CDR1 SGHTA and CDR2 FQGNSA. The CDR3 covers 15 residues. The CDR3, as DNA: TGTGCCAGCAGCTTAGTTGGACAGGGCTATCAGCCCCAGCATTTT. As protein: CASSLVGQGYQPQHF.

This chain links TRBV6-2 or TRBV6-3 with TRBJ1-5, with TRBD1 as a possible D gene (6 bases). The CDR3 contains 16 residues. CDR1 and CDR2 from the germline V gene are MNHEY and SVGEGT. V lost 4 bases and J 0 bases, leaving 13 bases between the germline ends. The CDR3 sequence is CASSFQGTYSNQPQHF. The CDR3 bases are TGTGCCAGCAGTTTTCAGGGGACCTATAGCAATCAGCCCCAGCATTTT.

The chain is built from TRBV6-2 or TRBV6-3 and TRBJ1-5; D not certain. The V and J ends lost 6 bases and 2 bases respectively, with 29 bases between them. This CDR3 is built from 20 residues. Germline V CDR1 and CDR2: MNHEY, SVGEGT. CDR3: CASSRVRRNGGFHGNQPQHF. In DNA form, the CDR3 reads TGTGCCAGCAGCCGCGTTAGGAGGAATGGAGGTTTTCACGGCAATCAGCCCCAGCATTTT.

This clone was seen more than once but under ten times. The V and J genes are TRBV7-9 and TRBJ1-4, with D possibly matching TRBD1 (5 bases). Deletions cut 6 bases from V and 6 bases from J, with 14 bases between. Germline CDR1 SEHNR, CDR2 FQNEAQ (reference sequence). The CDR3 totals 14 residues. CDR3 protein: CASRPGSHDEKLFF. CDR3 nucleotide sequence: TGTGCCAGCAGGCCAGGGTCTCATGATGAAAAACTGTTTTTT.

The chain carries TRBV7-7 and TRBJ2-2; D is unresolved. CDR1 is SSHAT and CDR2 is FNYEAQ in the germline V gene (reference sequence). The CDR3 loop spans 14 amino acids. Trimming cost V 8 bases and J 5 bases, with 15 bases left between them. The CDR3 DNA reads as TGTGCCAGCTCCCAACGGGTTCAAACCGGGGAGCTGTTTTTT. This encodes CASSQRVQTGELFF. Based on the CDR3 plus reference TRBV7-7 and TRBJ2-2, the full variable domain is GAGVSQSPRYKVTKRGQDVTLRCDPISSHATLYWYQQALGQGPEFLTYFNYEAQPDKSGLPSDRFSAERPEGSISTLTIQRTEQRDSAMYRCASSQRVQTGELFFGEGSRLTVL.

The chain couples TRBV24-1 to TRBJ1-1; D not certain. Germline V gene sequence: CDR1 KGHDR, CDR2 SFDVKD. CDR3 length equals 14 residues. V was clipped by 9 bases and J by 6 bases, with 19 bases between them. This CDR3 is CATVNRGKTAEAFF. CDR3 coding DNA: TGTGCCACCGTGAACCGGGGAAAAACTGCTGAAGCTTTCTTT.

This clone appeared a single time. This sequence joins TRBV5-6 and TRBJ2-1; possible D gene TRBD1, 6 bases. The CDR3 is made up of 13 amino acids. The V gene lost 2 bases and the J gene lost 9 bases, with 12 bases spanning the gap. Germline V gives CDR1 SGHDT, CDR2 YYEEEE. In DNA form, the CDR3 reads TGTGCCAGCAGCTTACCCAGGGGCTTTGAGCAGTTCTTC. It is translated as CASSLPRGFEQFF.

The genes are TRBV6-4 and TRBJ2-1, with 11 bases matching TRBD2. CDR1 and CDR2 from the germline V gene are MRHNA and SNTAGT. The length of the CDR3 is 16 residues. Trimming at V came to 5 bases and at J to 5 bases, leaving 8 bases not matched to a gene. Written as DNA, the CDR3 is TGTGCCAGCAGTAGCCTGGGTAGCGGGAGGGACAATGAGCAGTTCTTC. Protein product: CASSSLGSGRDNEQFF.

The chain is built from TRBV5-1 and TRBJ1-1; D might be TRBD1 (5 bases). V gave up 4 bases and J gave up 0 bases, with 10 bases separating them. Germline V gene sequence: CDR1 SGHRS, CDR2 YFSETQ. The CDR3 contains 14 residues. As DNA, the CDR3 is TGCGCCAGCAGCGTAATGACAGTGAACACTGAAGCTTTCTTT. It is translated as CASSVMTVNTEAFF.

The J gene is TRBJ1-2, the V gene TRBV6-5; a weak D match, TRBD1 (6 bases). The germline V gene has CDR1 MNHEY and CDR2 SVGAGI. V shed 6 bases and J shed 7 bases, with 12 bases lying between them. The CDR3 runs to 12 residues. CDR3 amino acids: CASRQGAAGYTF. In nucleotides, the CDR3 is TGTGCCAGCAGACAGGGAGCGGCTGGCTACACCTTC.

This sequence joins TRBV7-2 and TRBJ2-5, with TRBD2 matching 7 bases. CDR1 SGHTA and CDR2 FQGNSA come from the germline V gene. The CDR3 has 17 amino acids. Germline trimming cut 4 bases from V and 6 bases from J; bases unmatched to any gene: 17. CDR3 coding DNA: TGTGCCAGCAGCTCCACTTTAGCGGGCAGAGGGGTTCAGACCCAGTACTTC. Amino acid sequence: CASSSTLAGRGVQTQYF.

The chain employs TRBV18 and TRBJ1-5, with D hard to call. The CDR3 sequence is 12 residues long. Germline values: CDR1 KGHSH, CDR2 LQKENI. Between the trimmed V and J ends, which lost 8 bases and 0 bases, there was a span of 5 bases. CDR3 sequence: CASRDSNQPQHF. CDR3 sequence (DNA): TGTGCCAGCAGAGATAGCAATCAGCCCCAGCATTTT.

The chain links TRBV18 to TRBJ2-1; 10 positions agree with TRBD2. The CDR3 contains 18 residues. Germline V CDR1 and CDR2: KGHSH, LQKENI. V was clipped by 0 bases and J by 8 bases; unmatched bases: 13. As DNA, the CDR3 is TGTGCCAGCTCACCACCTTATTTGCGGCTAGCGGGAGTTGATGAGCAGTTCTTC. This sequence encodes CASSPPYLRLAGVDEQFF.

The V gene is TRBV7-2, the J gene TRBJ2-1; 16 positions match TRBD2. The CDR3 is 16 residues long. CDR1 and CDR2 (germline): SGHTA, FQGNSA. The V gene end was trimmed by 4 bases and the J gene end by 8 bases; junction bases not matched to a gene: 5. The DNA for the CDR3 is TGTGCCAGCAGCTCGGGACTAGCGGGAGGGCAGGATGAGCAGTTCTTC. Translating it yields CASSSGLAGGQDEQFF.

The CDR3 here is CASGPTSGGFSDTQYF. The CDR3 DNA sequence: TGTGCTAGTGGCCCTACTTCAGGGGGTTTTTCAGATACGCAGTATTTT. This rearrangement joins TRBV12-5 to TRBJ2-3; 7 nucleotides match TRBD1. The CDR3 sequence is 16 residues long. CDR1 and CDR2 (germline): LGHNT, FRNRAP. J was trimmed by 4 bases and V by 6 bases; bases with no gene match: 13.

V is TRBV4-3 and J is TRBJ1-4, with D uncertain. The CDR3 length is 16 residues. Germline CDR1 is LGHNA and CDR2 is YSLEER. Trimming removed 0 bases from V and 8 bases from J, with 16 bases in between. DNA for the CDR3: TGCGCCAGCAGCCAAGAAACTAGAGGGTTGGCGGAAAAACTGTTTTTT. This codes for CASSQETRGLAEKLFF.

The chain is built from TRBV18 and TRBJ2-5; D is perhaps TRBD2 (6 bases). The V end lost 3 bases, the J end lost 2 bases, and 13 bases lay between the germline ends. Germline lookup yields CDR1 KGHSH and CDR2 LQKENI. The CDR3 consists of 15 residues. CDR3 DNA: TGTGCCAGCTCACCCCTCCCTAGCGAGCAAGAGACCCAGTACTTC. Encoded protein: CASSPLPSEQETQYF.